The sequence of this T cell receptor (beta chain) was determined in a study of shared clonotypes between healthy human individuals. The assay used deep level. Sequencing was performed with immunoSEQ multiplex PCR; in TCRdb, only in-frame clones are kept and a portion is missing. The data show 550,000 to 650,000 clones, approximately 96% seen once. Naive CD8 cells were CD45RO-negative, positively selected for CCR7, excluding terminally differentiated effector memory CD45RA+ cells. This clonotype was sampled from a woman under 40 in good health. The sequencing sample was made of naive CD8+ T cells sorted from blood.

CDR3 in DNA: TGTGCCAGCAGCTACGGGGGGGAGGTAAATGAGCAGTTCTTC. Protein sequence: CASSYGGEVNEQFF. The V and J genes are TRBV11-2 and TRBJ2-1; TRBD2 agrees at 8 bases. Losses at the gene ends were 4 bases for V and 7 bases for J; bases not matched to a gene: 6. The CDR3 extends over 14 amino acids. The germline V gene has CDR1 SGHAT and CDR2 FQNNGV. Full variable domain (missing parts from reference TRBV11-2 and TRBJ2-1): EAGVAQSPRYKIIEKRQSVAFWCNPISGHATLYWYQQILGQGPKLLIQFQNNGVVDDSQLPKDRFSAERLKGVDSTLKIQPAKLEDSAVYLCASSYGGEVNEQFFGPGTRLTVL.